This T cell receptor beta chain was found in a study of human T cells and chemical hapten exposure. Findings and caveats of the study: Expanded TCRs produced significantly more large CDR3 similarity clusters than controls did. TCRs whose frequency exceeded 1 in 1000 remained the same following DPC sensitization.

This clonotype was detected a few times. The antigen is undetermined. Indicated time point: pre-sensitization, week 0. Treatment: therapeutic diphenylcyclopropenone sensitization with weekly scalp DPC. Each patch test followed a blood draw. TCRdb passed the RACE reads through MiXCR, listing each CDR3 protein once. The repertoire holds roughly 38,000 distinct CDR3 sequences, with roughly 12% as singletons. Germline lookup yields CDR1 SGHDN and CDR2 FVKESK. The CDR3 contains 14 residues. Trimming left V 6 bases short and J 2 bases short, with 10 bases between. The rearrangement links TRBV14 to TRBJ2-2; the D gene is possibly TRBD2 (6 bases). The sample in question was whole blood, obtained in connection with sensitization to the hapten diphenylcyclopropenone (DPC). The receptor's source is a woman aged 25 to 39 with alopecia areata. Some clones in this sample may be carry-over from other donors' samples. DNA of the CDR3: TGTGCCAGCAGTCGGGACTTTAACACCGGGGAGCTGTTTTTT. Translating gives CASSRDFNTGELFF.